This note documents a single T cell receptor (beta chain) sequence. Generated by immunoSEQ multiplex PCR, the TCRdb table keeps only in-frame clones and is missing some. The data contain some 300,000 clones, 70% to 90% of them seen just once; the ten biggest clones take up 1%. CDR1 and CDR2 (germline): SGDLS, YYNGEE. This CDR3 comprises 14 residues. V gave up 6 bases and J gave up 2 bases; unmatched junction bases: 4. This specimen belongs to a study of blood T cell repertoires in COVID-19. Turning to the study itself: Acute and convalescent COVID-19 samples came from the United States, Italy and Spain. Sources were T cells, B-cell-depleted T cells, or PBMCs; the material itself was cDNA or gDNA.

Sequenced sample: PBMCs or T cells enriched from blood (not recorded which). The origin of this receptor is a woman in her twenties or thirties who had recovered from COVID-19. The gene calls are TRBV9 and TRBJ2-1; 8 nucleotides match TRBD1. The CDR3 bases are TGTGCCAGCAACGGACAGGGACCCTACAATGAGCAGTTCTTC. This sequence encodes CASNGQGPYNEQFF.